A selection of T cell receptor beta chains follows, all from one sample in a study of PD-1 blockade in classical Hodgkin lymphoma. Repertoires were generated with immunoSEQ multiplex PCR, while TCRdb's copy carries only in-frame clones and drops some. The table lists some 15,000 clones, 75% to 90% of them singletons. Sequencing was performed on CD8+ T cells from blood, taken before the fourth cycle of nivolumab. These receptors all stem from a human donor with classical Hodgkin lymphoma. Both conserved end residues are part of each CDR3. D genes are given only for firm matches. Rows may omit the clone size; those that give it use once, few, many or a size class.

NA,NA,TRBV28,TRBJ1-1,CASSLNRGEAFF,TGTGCCAGCAGCCTAAACCGGGGCGAAGCTTTCTTT
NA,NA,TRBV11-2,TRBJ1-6,CASSLQPSGYNSPLHF,TGTGCCAGCAGCTTACAACCCTCGGGTTATAATTCACCCCTCCACTTT
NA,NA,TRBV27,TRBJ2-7,CASRLSGEFLYEQYF,TGTGCCAGCAGACTATCCGGGGAGTTTTTATACGAGCAGTACTTC
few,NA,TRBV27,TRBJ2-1,CATYSYNEQFF,TGTGCCACCTACTCCTACAATGAGCAGTTCTTC
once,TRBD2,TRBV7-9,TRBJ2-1,CASSLEAGLARNNEQFF,TGTGCCAGCAGCCTAGAAGCGGGACTAGCGAGGAACAATGAGCAGTTCTTC
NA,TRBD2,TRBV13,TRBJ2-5,CASSPGLAGELGGETQYF,TGTGCCAGCAGCCCGGGACTAGCGGGAGAACTCGGGGGAGAGACCCAGTACTTC
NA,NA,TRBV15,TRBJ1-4,CATSRDRGATNEKLFF,TGTGCCACCAGCAGAGATCGTGGAGCAACTAATGAAAAACTGTTTTTT
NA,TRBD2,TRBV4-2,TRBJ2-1,CASSQDWGSGTGEQFF,TGTGCCAGCAGCCAAGATTGGGGTAGCGGGACTGGTGAGCAGTTCTTC
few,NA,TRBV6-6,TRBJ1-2,CASSYSSGYTF,TGTGCCAGCAGTTACTCGTCTGGCTACACCTTC
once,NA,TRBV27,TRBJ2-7,CASRGAYEQYF,TGTGCCAGCAGGGGTGCCTACGAGCAGTACTTC
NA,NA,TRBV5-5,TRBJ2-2,CASSWGAGTSAGELFF,TGTGCCAGCAGCTGGGGGGCCGGGACTTCTGCCGGGGAGCTGTTTTTT
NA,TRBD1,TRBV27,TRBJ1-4,CASSLYIGTGNEKLFF,TGTGCCAGCAGTTTATATATAGGGACAGGGAATGAAAAACTGTTTTTT
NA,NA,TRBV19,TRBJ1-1,CASSIDPGFQTTEAFF,TGTGCCAGTAGTATAGATCCAGGATTTCAGACAACTGAAGCTTTCTTT
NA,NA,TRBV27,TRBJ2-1,CASSLGGATSLIYNEQFF,TGTGCCAGCAGTTTAGGTGGAGCTACTTCTCTAATCTACAATGAGCAGTTCTTC
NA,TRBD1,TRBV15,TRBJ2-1,CATSRDPVDRANLNNEQFF,TGTGCCACCAGCAGAGATCCTGTAGACAGGGCGAATCTTAACAATGAGCAGTTCTTC
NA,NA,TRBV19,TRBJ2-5,CASSIWGGAGQETQYF,TGTGCCAGTAGTATTTGGGGGGGGGCAGGGCAAGAGACCCAGTACTTC
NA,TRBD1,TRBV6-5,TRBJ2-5,CASSYKTGAETQYF,TGTGCCAGCAGTTACAAGACAGGGGCTGAGACCCAGTACTTC
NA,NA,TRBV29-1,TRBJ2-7,CSVEEGAGDEQYF,TGCAGCGTTGAAGAGGGGGCCGGCGACGAGCAGTACTTC
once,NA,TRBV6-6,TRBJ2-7,CASSSQPRGGSDEQYF,TGTGCCAGCAGTTCCCAACCCAGGGGAGGGTCGGACGAGCAGTACTTC
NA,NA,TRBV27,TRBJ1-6,CASSLGPNSPLHF,TGTGCCAGCAGTTTAGGACCCAATTCACCCCTCCACTTT
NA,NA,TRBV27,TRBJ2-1,CASSFDGSYYNEQFF,TGTGCCAGCAGTTTTGACGGGAGTTATTACAATGAGCAGTTCTTC
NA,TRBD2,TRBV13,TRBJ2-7,CASSSGTSWYEQYF,TGTGCCAGCAGCTCCGGGACTAGCTGGTACGAGCAGTACTTC
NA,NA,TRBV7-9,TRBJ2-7,CASSSRTTGRDEQYF,TGTGCCAGCAGCTCCCGTACGACAGGGAGGGACGAGCAGTACTTC
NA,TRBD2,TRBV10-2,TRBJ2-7,CASSEWPRTKGGGDSYEQYF,TGCGCCAGCAGTGAGTGGCCGAGGACGAAGGGCGGGGGGGACTCCTACGAGCAGTACTTC
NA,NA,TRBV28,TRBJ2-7,CASSPGTPAYEQYF,TGTGCCAGCAGCCCCGGGACCCCAGCCTACGAGCAGTACTTC
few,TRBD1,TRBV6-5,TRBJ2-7,CASSSTGALYEQYF,TGTGCCAGCAGTTCGACAGGGGCTTTGTACGAGCAGTACTTC
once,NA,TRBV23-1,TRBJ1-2,CASSQFPSYGYTF,TGCGCCAGCAGTCAATTTCCCTCCTATGGCTACACCTTC
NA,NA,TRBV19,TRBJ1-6,CASMSRAYYNSPLHF,TGTGCCAGTATGAGTCGAGCGTACTATAATTCACCCCTCCACTTT
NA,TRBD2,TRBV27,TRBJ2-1,CASSFWGTGLGQHNEQFF,TGTGCCAGCAGTTTTTGGGGGACGGGACTAGGACAACACAATGAGCAGTTCTTC
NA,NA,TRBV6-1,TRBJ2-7,CASSEVLRGLYEQYF,TGTGCCAGCAGTGAGGTGCTGCGGGGTCTCTACGAGCAGTACTTC
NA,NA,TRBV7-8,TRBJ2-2,CATTWTANTGELFF,TGTGCCACCACTTGGACAGCGAACACCGGGGAGCTGTTTTTT
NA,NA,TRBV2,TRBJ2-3,CASSDPGDTTSTDTQYF,TGTGCCAGCAGTGATCCAGGGGACACAACTAGCACAGATACGCAGTATTTT
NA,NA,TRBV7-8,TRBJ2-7,CASSLGVLIYEQYF,TGTGCCAGCAGCTTAGGTGTTTTGATCTACGAGCAGTACTTC
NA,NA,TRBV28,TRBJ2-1,CASSLRYGGSYNEQFF,TGTGCCAGCAGTTTACGCTACGGGGGCTCCTACAATGAGCAGTTCTTC
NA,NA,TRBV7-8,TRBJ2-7,CASSFAPSSYEQYF,TGTGCCAGCAGCTTTGCCCCTAGCTCCTACGAGCAGTACTTC
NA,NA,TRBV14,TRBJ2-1,CASSQEPMEGNEQFF,TGTGCCAGCAGCCAGGAGCCTATGGAAGGGAATGAGCAGTTCTTC
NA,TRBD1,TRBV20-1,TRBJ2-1,CRGDRAYEQFF,TGCAGGGGGGACAGGGCATACGAGCAGTTCTTC
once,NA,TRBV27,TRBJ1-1,CASGIAGDTEAFF,TGTGCCAGCGGAATCGCCGGGGACACTGAAGCTTTCTTT
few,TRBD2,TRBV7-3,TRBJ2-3,CASSLRGSDTDTQYF,TGTGCCAGCAGCTTACGCGGGAGTGATACAGATACGCAGTATTTT